This passage covers 6 T cell receptor beta chains from one sample sequenced in a study of T cell repertoires in cytomegalovirus infection. TCRdb itself ran the reads through MiXCR, one entry per CDR3 protein. This table has about 740,000 distinct CDR3 sequences, under 40% appearing once. The sequenced material came from PBMCs. The receptors here all came from a human donor in good health (CMV status not recorded). Some clones in this sample may be carry-over from other donors' samples.

This clonotype was observed at least ten times. The rearrangement links TRBV7-2 to TRBJ2-7, with D possibly matching TRBD1 (7 bases). The CDR3 length is 16 residues. CDR1 and CDR2 from the germline V gene are SGHTA and FQGNSA. V was shortened by 1 base and J by 5 bases, with 18 bases between the two germline ends. CDR3 bases: TGTGCCAGCAGCTTAGAGTTTCAGGGGGGAGGAAACGAGCAGTACTTC. It encodes CASSLEFQGGGNEQYF.

The chain uses TRBV28 and TRBJ1-4; no clear D gene. The CDR3 has 15 amino acids. Trimming took off 3 bases at V and 9 bases at J, with 17 bases between the two ends. Germline V gene lookup returns CDR1 MDHEN and CDR2 SYDVKM. CDR3 amino acids: CASSLTSPTSKKLFF. CDR3 in DNA: TGTGCCAGCAGTTTGACGTCCCCAACCAGCAAAAAACTGTTTTTT.

V usage is TRBV20-1 and J usage is TRBJ1-5, with no clear D. Germline loops: CDR1 DFQATT, CDR2 SNEGSKA (reference sequence). This CDR3 comprises 16 residues. V lost 1 base and J 0 bases, leaving 13 bases between the germline ends. The CDR3 loop is CSARGGRRISNQPQHF. DNA for the CDR3: TGCAGTGCTAGAGGGGGTCGGCGGATTAGCAATCAGCCCCAGCATTTT.

This clonotype was detected a few times. The J gene is TRBJ1-1, the V gene TRBV6-1, with unresolved D. The germline V and J ends were trimmed by 4 bases and 0 bases, with 12 bases remaining between them. CDR3 length: 15 amino acids. Germline CDR1 MNHNS, CDR2 SASEGT. The DNA of the CDR3 is TGTGCCAGCAGTGCGAGCTGGTCCTTGAACACTGAAGCTTTCTTT. Its protein is CASSASWSLNTEAFF.

The sample holds a few counts of this clonotype. The chain recombines TRBV7-2 with TRBJ1-2; the D gene is possibly TRBD1 (5 bases). Trimming removed 6 bases at V and 5 bases at J, with 22 bases between. This CDR3 spans 16 amino acids. The germline V gene has CDR1 SGHTA and CDR2 FQGNSA. The CDR3 bases are TGTGCCAGCAGTTTATTTAGTACCAGGGTTACTTATGGCTACACCTTC. Translated: CASSLFSTRVTYGYTF.

The chain uses TRBV19 and TRBJ1-5; D remains unclear. Trimming cost V 8 bases and J 4 bases, with 15 bases left between them. The germline CDR1 and CDR2 sequences are LNHDA and SQIVND (reference sequence). The CDR3 consists of 14 residues. The CDR3 region is CASSLDRWNQPQHF. CDR3 bases: TGTGCCAGTTCCTTGGACCGTTGGAATCAGCCCCAGCATTTT.